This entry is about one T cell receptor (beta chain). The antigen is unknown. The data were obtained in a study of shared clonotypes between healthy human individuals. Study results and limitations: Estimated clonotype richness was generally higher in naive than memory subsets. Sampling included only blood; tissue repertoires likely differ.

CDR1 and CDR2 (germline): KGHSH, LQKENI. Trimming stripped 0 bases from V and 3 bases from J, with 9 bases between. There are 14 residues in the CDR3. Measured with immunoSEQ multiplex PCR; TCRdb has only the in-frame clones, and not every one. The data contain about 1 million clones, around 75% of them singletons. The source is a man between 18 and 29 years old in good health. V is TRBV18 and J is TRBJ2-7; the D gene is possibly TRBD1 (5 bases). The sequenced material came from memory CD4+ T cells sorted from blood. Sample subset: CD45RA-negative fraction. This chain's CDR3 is CASSPPDRFYEQYF. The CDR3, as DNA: TGTGCCAGCTCACCACCCGACAGATTCTACGAGCAGTACTTC.